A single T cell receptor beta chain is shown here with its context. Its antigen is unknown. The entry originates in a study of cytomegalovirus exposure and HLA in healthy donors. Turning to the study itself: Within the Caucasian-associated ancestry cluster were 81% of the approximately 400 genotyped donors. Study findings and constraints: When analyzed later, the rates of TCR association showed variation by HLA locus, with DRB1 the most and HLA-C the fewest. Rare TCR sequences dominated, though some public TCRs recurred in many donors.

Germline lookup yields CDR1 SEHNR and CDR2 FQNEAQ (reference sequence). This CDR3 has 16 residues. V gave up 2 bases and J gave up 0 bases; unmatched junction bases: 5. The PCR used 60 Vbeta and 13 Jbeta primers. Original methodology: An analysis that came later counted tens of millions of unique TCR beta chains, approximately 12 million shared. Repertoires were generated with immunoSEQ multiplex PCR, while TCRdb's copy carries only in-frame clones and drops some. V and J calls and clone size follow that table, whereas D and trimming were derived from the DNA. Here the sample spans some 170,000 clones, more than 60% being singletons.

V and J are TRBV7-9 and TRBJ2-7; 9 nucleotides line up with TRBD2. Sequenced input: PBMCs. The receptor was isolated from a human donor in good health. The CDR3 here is CASSLFERGVSYEQYF. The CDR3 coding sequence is TGTGCCAGCAGCTTATTTGAGCGGGGGGTCTCCTACGAGCAGTACTTC.